The rows below give T cell receptor beta chains drawn from one sample of a study of blood T cells in healthy people across ages. Each CDR3 protein gets one entry after TCRdb re-called the 5' RACE reads with MiXCR. The table records almost 300,000 distinct CDR3 sequences, roughly 26% of them present only once. Sequencing was performed on blood. These TCRs come from a woman in her sixties or seventies in good health. CDR3s include the opening cysteine and the closing phenylalanine or tryptophan. A D gene is named only where the DNA matches it firmly.

TRBD2	TRBV20-1	TRBJ2-1	CSARGGTSASNEQFF
NA	TRBV5-5	TRBJ2-5	CASSFGTGVQETQYF
NA	TRBV4-1	TRBJ2-1	CASSQLLVNEQFF
NA	TRBV28	TRBJ2-1	CASMRGSYNEQFF
NA	TRBV2	TRBJ2-7	CATNGRTTSYEQYF
NA	TRBV29-1	TRBJ2-1	CSVDRRGREYNEQFF
NA	TRBV12-3/TRBV12-4	TRBJ2-6	CASSPQQLSGANVLTF
NA	TRBV5-1	TRBJ2-6	CASLPEHSGANVLTF
NA	TRBV28	TRBJ1-2	CASSLQTVSGYTF
TRBD2	TRBV7-3	TRBJ2-3	CASSLGLAGRDTQYF
TRBD1	TRBV3-1	TRBJ1-5	CASSHGVRQGVTQPQHF
NA	TRBV21-1	TRBJ2-5	CASSKEVRGEETQYF
NA	TRBV18	TRBJ2-6	CASSPWRWDGSSGANVLTF
TRBD2	TRBV4-3	TRBJ2-5	CASSQDGAGAQETQYF
NA	TRBV29-1	TRBJ2-7	CSVPGGKPYEQYF